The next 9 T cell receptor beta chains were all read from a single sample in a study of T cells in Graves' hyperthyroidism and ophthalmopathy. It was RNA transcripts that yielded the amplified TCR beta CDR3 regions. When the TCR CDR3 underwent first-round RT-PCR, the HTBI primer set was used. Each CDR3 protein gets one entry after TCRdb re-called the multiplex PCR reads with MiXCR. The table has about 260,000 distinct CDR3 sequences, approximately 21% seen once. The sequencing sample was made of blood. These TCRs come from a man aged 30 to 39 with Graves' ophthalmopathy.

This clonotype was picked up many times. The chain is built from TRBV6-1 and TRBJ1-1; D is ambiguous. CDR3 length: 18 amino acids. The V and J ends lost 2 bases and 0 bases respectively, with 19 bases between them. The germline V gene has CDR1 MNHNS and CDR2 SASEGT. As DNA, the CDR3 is TGTGCCAGCAGTGAAATCACGGTATGGGGTAGTTTGAACACTGAAGCTTTCTTT. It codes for CASSEITVWGSLNTEAFF.

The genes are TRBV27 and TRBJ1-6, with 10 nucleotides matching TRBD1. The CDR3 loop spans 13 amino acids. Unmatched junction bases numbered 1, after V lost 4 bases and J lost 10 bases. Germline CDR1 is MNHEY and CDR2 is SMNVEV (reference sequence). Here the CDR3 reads CASSWDRGSPLHF. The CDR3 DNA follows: TGTGCCAGCAGTTGGGACAGGGGATCACCCCTCCACTTT.

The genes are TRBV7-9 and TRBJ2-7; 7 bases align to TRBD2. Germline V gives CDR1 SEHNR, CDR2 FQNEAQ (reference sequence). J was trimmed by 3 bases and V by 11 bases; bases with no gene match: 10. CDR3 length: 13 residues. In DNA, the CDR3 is TGTGCCGTCAGCCCCGGGACTAACTACGAGCAGTACTTC. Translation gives CAVSPGTNYEQYF.

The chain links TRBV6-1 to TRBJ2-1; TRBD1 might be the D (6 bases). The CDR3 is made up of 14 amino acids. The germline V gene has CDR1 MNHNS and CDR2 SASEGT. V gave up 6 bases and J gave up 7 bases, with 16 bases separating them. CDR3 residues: CASSPGDPLNEQFF. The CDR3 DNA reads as TGTGCCAGCAGCCCAGGGGACCCGCTAAATGAGCAGTTCTTC.

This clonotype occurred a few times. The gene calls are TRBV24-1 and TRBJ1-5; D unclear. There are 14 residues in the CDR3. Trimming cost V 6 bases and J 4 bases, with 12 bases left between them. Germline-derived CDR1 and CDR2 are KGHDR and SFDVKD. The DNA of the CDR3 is TGTGCCACCAGTAGAGGACGAGAAAATCAGCCCCAGCATTTT. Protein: CATSRGRENQPQHF.

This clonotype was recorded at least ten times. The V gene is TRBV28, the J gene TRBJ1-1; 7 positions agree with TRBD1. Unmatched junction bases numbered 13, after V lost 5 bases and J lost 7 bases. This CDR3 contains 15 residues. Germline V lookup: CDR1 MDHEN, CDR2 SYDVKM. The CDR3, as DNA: TGTGCCAGCAGTCCCGATCGGACAGGAAGAGATGAAGCTTTCTTT. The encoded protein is CASSPDRTGRDEAFF.

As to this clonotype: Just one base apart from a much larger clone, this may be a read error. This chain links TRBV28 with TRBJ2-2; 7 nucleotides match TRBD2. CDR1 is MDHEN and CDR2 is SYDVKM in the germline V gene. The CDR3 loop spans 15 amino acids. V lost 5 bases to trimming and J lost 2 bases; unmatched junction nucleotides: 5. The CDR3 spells CASSLAVPNTGELFF. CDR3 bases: TGTGCCAGCAGTCTAGCGGTACCTAACACCGGGGAGCTGTTTTTT.

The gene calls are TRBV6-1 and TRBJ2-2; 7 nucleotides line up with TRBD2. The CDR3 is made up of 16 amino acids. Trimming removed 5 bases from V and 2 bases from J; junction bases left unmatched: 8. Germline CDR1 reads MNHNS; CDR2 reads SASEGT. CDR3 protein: CASSTLAEVNTGELFF. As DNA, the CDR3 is TGTGCCAGCAGTACCCTAGCGGAGGTTAACACCGGGGAGCTGTTTTTT.

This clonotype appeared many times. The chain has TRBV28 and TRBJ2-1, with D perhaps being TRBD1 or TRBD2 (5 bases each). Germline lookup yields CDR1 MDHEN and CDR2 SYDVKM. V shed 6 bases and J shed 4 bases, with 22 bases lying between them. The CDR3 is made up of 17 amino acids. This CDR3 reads CASSLTAGTGRYNEQFF. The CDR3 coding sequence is TGTGCCAGCAGCCTCACGGCCGGGACGGGTAGGTACAATGAGCAGTTCTTC.